Presented here are 31 T cell receptor beta chains from one specimen sequenced in a study of cytotoxic CD8 clonotypes in ibrutinib-treated CLL listed by TCRdb under 2021. The time point label, read with the paper, signifies: around 25 months on ibrutinib. The method behind the library was the immunoSEQ multiplex PCR assay. Here the immuneACCESS table is served through TCRdb, limited to in-frame sequences with V and J called. Missing clones are a known gap in these copies; in checked studies unresolved V genes cover under half, and the rest lacks a known reason. The sample profile shows approximately 210,000 clones; 55% to 85% of them were found once. The ten largest clones add up to about an eighth of the sample. The starting material was PBMCs, obtained after 24 months of ibrutinib treatment. The receptors shown here come from a human donor with chronic lymphocytic leukemia.

This clone came up a few times. The rearrangement uses TRBV28 and TRBJ2-7; D unresolved. In germline, CDR1 is MDHEN, CDR2 SYDVKM. CDR3 length equals 12 residues. The V end lost 2 bases, the J end lost 4 bases, and 6 bases lay between the germline ends. The CDR3 region is CASSLIGYEQYF. CDR3 nucleotides: TGTGCCAGCAGTTTAATTGGGTACGAGCAGTACTTC.

The CDR3 DNA sequence: TGCGCCAGCAGCCGGACAGACGGGGAGCTGTTTTTT. Its protein is CASSRTDGELFF. The J gene is TRBJ2-2, the V gene TRBV4-3, with D perhaps matching TRBD1 (6 bases). There are 12 residues in the CDR3. Trimming stripped 4 bases from V and 7 bases from J, with 7 bases between. Germline CDR1 is LGHNA and CDR2 is YSLEER.

The gene calls are TRBV7-2 and TRBJ2-5, with D perhaps TRBD2 (5 bases). This CDR3 contains 14 residues. V lost 4 bases and J lost 5, with 14 bases in between. Germline V gives CDR1 SGHTA, CDR2 FQGNSA. The chain's CDR3 is CASSSVSGWETQYF. The CDR3 DNA reads TGTGCCAGCAGCTCCGTGTCGGGGTGGGAGACCCAGTACTTC.

This clone was recorded a few times. The chain uses TRBV28 and TRBJ1-5; 8 bases align to TRBD1. Per germline, CDR1 MDHEN and CDR2 SYDVKM. This CDR3 contains 15 residues. The trim removed 2 bases at V and 4 bases at J, leaving 4 bases unmatched. The CDR3 DNA reads TGTGCCAGCAGTTTACCAGGGGGCTTGAATCAGCCCCAGCATTTT. It encodes CASSLPGGLNQPQHF.

This clone was found a few times. This chain joins TRBV10-3 and TRBJ2-5; tentatively, D is TRBD1 or TRBD2 (5 bases each). The CDR3 is made up of 12 amino acids. Germline assignment: CDR1 ENHRY and CDR2 SYGVKD. V dropped 2 bases and J dropped 5 bases, with 6 bases sitting between them. The CDR3: CAISEEGETQYF. For the CDR3, the DNA is TGTGCCATCAGTGAGGAGGGGGAGACCCAGTACTTC.

This CDR3 reads CAWRPLIGVITDTQYF. The CDR3 bases are TGTGCCTGGAGACCTCTGATTGGGGTAATCACAGATACGCAGTATTTT. This sequence joins TRBV30 and TRBJ2-3, with D hard to call. Germline assignment: CDR1 GTSNPN and CDR2 SVGIG (reference sequence). Between the trimmed V and J ends, which lost 3 bases and 2 bases, there was a span of 18 bases. The CDR3 loop spans 16 amino acids.

This sequence joins TRBV4-2 and TRBJ2-3; TRBD1 matches at 9 bases. Trimming cost V 0 bases and J 5 bases; bases outside gene matches: 9. The CDR3 is 17 residues long. The germline CDR1 and CDR2 sequences are LGHNA and YNFKEQ. The DNA of the CDR3 is TGTGCCAGCAGCCAAGATGTCGGGACAGGGATCGGAGATACGCAGTATTTT. Protein product: CASSQDVGTGIGDTQYF.

This chain links TRBV7-2 with TRBJ1-2; D is perhaps TRBD1 (5 bases). CDR3 length: 15 amino acids. The germline V gene has CDR1 SGHTA and CDR2 FQGNSA. V shed 1 base and J shed 5 bases, with 14 bases lying between them. The CDR3 coding sequence is TGTGCCAGCAGCTTAGGGGCAAGGGGACTATATGGCTACACCTTC. It specifies CASSLGARGLYGYTF.

The chain has TRBV6-5 and TRBJ2-7; no reliable D call. This CDR3 has 12 residues. Trimming shortened V by 7 bases and J by 5 bases, and 12 bases separated the two germline ends. Germline CDR1 and CDR2: MNHEY and SVGAGI. The CDR3 DNA reads as TGTGCCAGCATCCATTCGGGCCACGAGCAGTACTTC. The encoded protein is CASIHSGHEQYF.

The V and J genes are TRBV18 and TRBJ2-1; D unresolved. CDR3 length: 17 residues. The V and J ends lost 0 bases and 0 bases respectively, with 12 bases between them. Germline CDR1 and CDR2: KGHSH and LQKENI. Written as DNA, the CDR3 is TGTGCCAGCTCACCACCGCCGGCGGAAAGCTCCTACAATGAGCAGTTCTTC. Its protein product is CASSPPPAESSYNEQFF. Based on the CDR3 plus reference TRBV18 and TRBJ2-1, the full variable domain is NAGVMQNPRHLVRRRGQEARLRCSPMKGHSHVYWYRQLPEEGLKFMVYLQKENIIDESGMPKERFSAEFPKEGPSILRIQQVVRGDSAAYFCASSPPPAESSYNEQFFGPGTRLTVL.

The CDR3 DNA follows: TGTGCCAGCAAGTTGGCGGAGACCCAGTACTTC. Translating it yields CASKLAETQYF. The chain links TRBV11-2 to TRBJ2-5; no firm D call. The CDR3 runs 11 residues. The V and J ends lost 7 bases and 5 bases respectively, with 8 bases between them. The germline V gene encodes CDR1 SGHAT and CDR2 FQNNGV.

A few counts support this clone. One end of the junction varies from germline; a read error may be responsible. The chain is built from TRBV6-5 and TRBJ2-1; TRBD1 aligns across 7 bases. The CDR3 consists of 11 residues. Germline CDR1 and CDR2: MNHEY and SVGAGI. This CDR3 reads CASRVQGKEIF. The CDR3 DNA reads as TGTGCCAGCAGGGTACAGGGGAAGGAAATCTTC.

This clone was picked up a small number of times. The rearrangement links TRBV10-3 to TRBJ2-7; 8 bases map to TRBD1. With V trimmed by 5 bases and J by 6 bases, 9 bases remained unmatched. There are 14 residues in the CDR3. CDR1 and CDR2 (germline): ENHRY, SYGVKD. The CDR3 is CAISLDRDLPEQYF. As DNA, the CDR3 is TGTGCCATCAGTTTGGACAGGGATCTTCCCGAGCAGTACTTC.

The chain combines TRBV7-9 with TRBJ1-1; D is unresolved. The CDR3 runs to 14 residues. In germline, CDR1 is SEHNR, CDR2 FQNEAQ (reference sequence). V was trimmed by 3 bases and J by 6 bases, leaving 14 bases between them. CDR3 residues: CASSFLSPTPEAFF. The CDR3 region has the DNA TGTGCCAGCAGCTTTCTAAGCCCTACGCCTGAAGCTTTCTTT.

The genes are TRBV2 and TRBJ1-1, with D uncertain. CDR3 length equals 16 residues. Germline CDR1 reads SNHLY; CDR2 reads FYNNEI. V was cut by 6 bases and J by 0 bases, with 17 bases left in between. CDR3 amino acids: CASSETPGYMNTEAFF. In DNA, the CDR3 is TGTGCCAGCAGCGAGACTCCGGGGTACATGAACACTGAAGCTTTCTTT.

This sequence joins TRBV10-3 and TRBJ2-7; maybe TRBD1 (6 bases). Germline loops: CDR1 ENHRY, CDR2 SYGVKD. This CDR3 contains 13 residues. The CDR3 sequence is CATSPTGQYEQYF. As DNA, the CDR3 is TGTGCTACTTCACCGACGGGACAATACGAGCAGTACTTC.

In the case of this clone: An end of the junction does not agree with germline; a read error may underlie this. The chain carries TRBV7-2 and TRBJ2-1, with 12 positions matching TRBD2. This CDR3 has 16 residues. The V gene's germline CDR1 is SGHTA and CDR2 FQGNSA. For the CDR3, the DNA is TGTGCCAGCGGCTTGACTAGCGGGAGACGAGGGAATGAGCAGTTCTTC. Translation gives CASGLTSGRRGNEQFF.

The chain links TRBV7-2 to TRBJ2-3; D perhaps matches TRBD2 (6 bases). V shed 5 bases and J shed 3 bases, with 12 bases lying between them. This CDR3 has 14 amino acids. Germline V gene lookup returns CDR1 SGHTA and CDR2 FQGNSA. CDR3 sequence (DNA): TGTGCCAGCAGCCCGGGACTTGTTACAGATACGCAGTATTTT. Protein: CASSPGLVTDTQYF.

The table lists this clone with a count of one. V usage is TRBV18 and J usage is TRBJ2-5, with TRBD1 identical over 9 bases. Germline lookup yields CDR1 KGHSH and CDR2 LQKENI. V was clipped by 2 bases and J by 7 bases; unmatched bases: 8. This CDR3 contains 15 residues. The chain's CDR3 is CASSPAGQGSGTQYF. The CDR3 region has the DNA TGTGCCAGCTCACCAGCGGGACAGGGCAGTGGGACCCAGTACTTC.

J is TRBJ2-7 and V is TRBV6-1, with TRBD1 matching over 8 bases. J lost 6 bases, V lost 8 bases, and 3 bases had no gene match. In germline, CDR1 is MNHNS, CDR2 SASEGT. The CDR3 length is 11 residues. This CDR3 is CASAGTGEQYF. The CDR3, as DNA: TGTGCCAGCGCAGGGACAGGCGAGCAGTACTTC.

The V and J genes are TRBV7-2 and TRBJ2-2; D is possibly TRBD2 (6 bases). The germline gives CDR1 SGHTA, CDR2 FQGNSA. V lost 4 bases to trimming and J lost 7 bases, with 19 bases between them. CDR3 length: 16 residues. CDR3 region: CASSSTRPLWIGELFF. DNA for the CDR3: TGTGCCAGCAGCTCGACTAGACCTCTATGGATCGGGGAGCTGTTTTTT.

The CDR3 DNA follows: TGTGCCAGCAGCCCCAGGACAGACAACTATGGCTACACCTTC. The encoded protein is CASSPRTDNYGYTF. The rearrangement joins TRBV9 to TRBJ1-2; the D gene is possibly TRBD1 (6 bases). The CDR3 spans 14 residues. The V gene's germline CDR1 is SGDLS and CDR2 YYNGEE. V lost 4 bases to trimming and J lost 2 bases, with 12 bases between them.

V and J are TRBV4-1 and TRBJ1-1; 7 bases match TRBD1. The germline gives CDR1 MGHRA, CDR2 YSYEKL. The CDR3 has 15 residues. Trimming at V came to 4 bases and at J to 7 bases, leaving 12 bases not matched to a gene. The CDR3 region is CASSPGQDLMGEAFF. The CDR3 nucleotides read TGCGCCAGCAGCCCCGGACAGGACCTAATGGGTGAAGCTTTCTTT.

The gene calls are TRBV25-1 and TRBJ1-1; possibly TRBD1 for D (5 bases). CDR1 and CDR2 from the germline V gene are MGHDK and SYGVNS. The length of the CDR3 is 12 residues. Trimming removed 8 bases at V and 4 bases at J, with 11 bases between. CDR3 sequence (DNA): TGTGCCAGCGGGCAGGGTGGCACTGAAGCTTTCTTT. As protein: CASGQGGTEAFF.

The J gene is TRBJ2-2, the V gene TRBV7-6; 7 bases fit TRBD2. This CDR3 region has 15 residues. From germline, CDR1 is SGHVS and CDR2 FNYEAQ. The junction had 4 bases not matched to a gene; V was cut back by 3 bases and J by 3 bases. The chain's CDR3 is CASSLQAGYTGELFF. CDR3 nucleotide sequence: TGTGCCAGCAGCTTGCAAGCGGGGTACACCGGGGAGCTGTTTTTT.

In this sample, this clone turned up once. The genes are TRBV11-2 and TRBJ1-3, with TRBD1 as a possible D gene (6 bases). Per germline, CDR1 SGHAT and CDR2 FQNNGV. This CDR3 comprises 16 residues. V was clipped by 1 base and J by 6 bases, with 16 bases between them. The CDR3, as DNA: TGTGCCAGCAGCTTAGCTCCGCCAGGGGAGGTAAACACCATATATTTT. This gives the protein CASSLAPPGEVNTIYF.

The chain employs TRBV19 and TRBJ1-1; possible D gene TRBD1, 5 bases. Germline loops: CDR1 LNHDA, CDR2 SQIVND (reference sequence). CDR3 length: 17 residues. Trimming removed 6 bases at V and 0 bases at J, with 20 bases between. In nucleotides, the CDR3 is TGTGCCAGTAGCAACGGGGACCGGGGTCCCATGAACACTGAAGCTTTCTTT. Translating gives CASSNGDRGPMNTEAFF.

The chain carries TRBV7-9 and TRBJ1-1; D gene unclear. The V gene lost 6 bases and the J gene lost 4 bases, with 15 bases spanning the gap. This CDR3 comprises 14 residues. Germline V gene data show CDR1 as SEHNR and CDR2 as FQNEAQ (reference sequence). The CDR3 here is CASSPLTGSTEAFF. The CDR3 coding sequence is TGTGCCAGCAGTCCCCTGACGGGGAGCACTGAAGCTTTCTTT.

The chain couples TRBV10-3 to TRBJ2-1; TRBD2 aligns across 15 bases. The germline V gene encodes CDR1 ENHRY and CDR2 SYGVKD. V shed 10 bases and J 0 bases; nucleotides not matched to a gene: 7. There are 17 residues in the CDR3. CDR3 sequence reads: CATRGLAGGSSYNEQFF. The CDR3 nucleotides read TGTGCCACCAGAGGACTAGCGGGAGGGAGCTCCTACAATGAGCAGTTCTTC.

This clone is a singleton in its sample. The chain uses TRBV11-3 and TRBJ2-5; D might be TRBD2 (6 bases). Trimming removed 3 bases from V and 5 bases from J, with 13 bases in between. Germline CDR1 and CDR2: SGHNT and YENEEA. The CDR3 runs 14 residues. The CDR3 region is CASSFGGAFETQYF. DNA for the CDR3: TGTGCCAGCAGCTTTGGAGGGGCGTTTGAGACCCAGTACTTC.

The V and J genes are TRBV7-7 and TRBJ2-1, with 7 bases fitting TRBD2. The germline V gene encodes CDR1 SSHAT and CDR2 FNYEAQ (reference sequence). The CDR3 runs to 14 residues. V shed 0 bases, J shed 8 bases, and the junction held 4 bases outside the gene matches. In DNA, the CDR3 is TGTGCCAGCAGCTTAGCGATCGGGGGGTATGAGCAGTTCTTC. This codes for CASSLAIGGYEQFF.